This record covers a single T cell receptor (beta chain). V shed 3 bases, J shed 7 bases, and the junction held 9 bases outside the gene matches. This CDR3 region has 15 residues. Germline V CDR1 and CDR2: DFQATT, SNEGSKA (reference sequence). Original processing notes: Estimates of nucleated cell counts were drawn from the amplification of reference gene primers. Produced via immunoSEQ multiplex PCR; TCRdb's table is partial and in-frame only. That table gives V, J and clone size, and the DNA gave D and trimming. The sample holds roughly 100,000 clones, roughly 71% seen once. This entry comes from a study of blood T cell repertoires in COVID-19. Study overall: Some COVID-19 samples were acute and others convalescent; all came from the United States, Italy and Spain. Nucleic acid was either cDNA or gDNA, and it came from T cells, B-cell-depleted T cells, or PBMCs.

The gene calls are TRBV20-1 and TRBJ2-1, with 10 bases identical to TRBD2. This sequence was found in a woman of 80 years or more with acute or convalescent COVID-19. Sequencing was performed on peripheral blood. CDR3 sequence reads: CSASFSSGSLNEQFF. CDR3 sequence (DNA): TGCAGTGCTAGTTTTTCTAGCGGGAGCTTGAATGAGCAGTTCTTC.